This TCR beta chain was recovered during a study of OX40 agonist ivuxolimab in advanced cancers. At the level of the study: Dose-escalation cases comprised hepatocellular carcinoma, melanoma, renal cell or head and neck cancer. Among those enrolled, mean age was around 55 years (range roughly 20 to 85) and roughly 84% were male.

Autoimmune disease history or systemic immunosuppression was exclusionary. TCRdb's copy holds only in-frame clones and misses some; the assay was immunoSEQ multiplex PCR. The sample has fewer than 100,000 clones, 89% seen once. The V and J ends lost 0 bases and 2 bases respectively, with 11 bases between them. Germline V gene lookup returns CDR1 LGHNA and CDR2 YSLEER. This CDR3 has 15 residues. The specimen was CD4+ or CD8+ T cells sorted from blood, collected in a trial of the OX40 agonist ivuxolimab. This sequence was found in an adult with an advanced solid tumor such as melanoma, head and neck, liver or kidney cancer. The V call is TRBV4-3, the J call TRBJ2-7, with D perhaps matching TRBD1 (5 bases). The DNA of the CDR3 is TGCGCCAGCAGCCAAGATTACAGGTTGGCCTACGAGCAGTACTTC. Translation: CASSQDYRLAYEQYF.